Below are 27 T cell receptor beta chains sequenced from a single sample in a study of blood T cell repertoires in COVID-19. Sequencing used immunoSEQ multiplex PCR; TCRdb keeps in-frame clones, though not all of them. The sample holds 85,000 to 130,000 clones, more than 85% seen once. The source material was peripheral blood. The source is a man between 60 and 70 years old with acute or convalescent COVID-19.

V usage is TRBV2 and J usage is TRBJ2-7; tentatively, D is TRBD1 (8 bases). The CDR3 has 14 amino acids. Germline lookup yields CDR1 SNHLY and CDR2 FYNNEI. Trimming took 6 bases from V and 4 from J, leaving 16 bases between them. DNA for the CDR3: TGTGCCAGCAGGACGACAGGGGAGGGGTACGAGCAGTACTTC. Its translation: CASRTTGEGYEQYF.

This clone has just one count. The CDR3, as DNA: TGTGCCAGCAGCTTTCAGGGGTTCGAGCAGTACTTC. Protein sequence: CASSFQGFEQYF. This rearrangement joins TRBV7-8 to TRBJ2-7, with D possibly TRBD1 on 6 matching bases. Germline V gene sequence: CDR1 SGHVS, CDR2 FQNEAQ. CDR3 size: 12 residues. Trimming pared 3 bases from V and 6 bases from J, leaving 9 bases between.

The rearrangement joins TRBV28 to TRBJ1-2; possibly TRBD1 for D (6 bases). The CDR3 consists of 13 residues. Per the germline V gene, CDR1 is MDHEN and CDR2 is SYDVKM. V dropped 4 bases and J dropped 8 bases, with 14 bases sitting between them. In nucleotides, the CDR3 is TGTGCCAGCAGTTCGACAGGAGGTGGGGGCTACACCTTC. Its protein is CASSSTGGGGYTF.

The CDR3 here is CAAGDRKNSPLHF. The CDR3 DNA is TGTGCCGCAGGGGACAGAAAAAATTCACCCCTCCACTTT. The chain combines TRBV27 with TRBJ1-6, with 7 positions matching TRBD1. Germline V lookup: CDR1 MNHEY, CDR2 SMNVEV (reference sequence). With V trimmed by 11 bases and J by 7 bases, 8 bases remained unmatched. CDR3 length: 13 amino acids.

The chain uses TRBV18 and TRBJ1-2; 7 positions match TRBD1. The V gene end was trimmed by 1 base and the J gene end by 6 bases; junction bases not matched to a gene: 2. This CDR3 spans 13 amino acids. Germline CDR1 is KGHSH and CDR2 is LQKENI. In DNA, the CDR3 is TGTGCCAGCTCACCACGAACAGGGGATGGCTACACCTTC. Its protein is CASSPRTGDGYTF.

The genes are TRBV12-3 or TRBV12-4 and TRBJ1-2; D remains unclear. Trimming cost V 6 bases and J 8 bases, with 10 bases left between them. The CDR3 has 11 amino acids. The CDR3 reads CASSLGEGYTF. CDR3 nucleotide sequence: TGTGCCAGCAGCCTGGGAGAGGGCTACACCTTC.

The chain combines TRBV23-1 with TRBJ2-5, with D perhaps matching TRBD1 (5 bases). TRBV23-1 is identified as an open reading frame with a role that is uncertain. V was clipped by 4 bases and J by 2 bases, with 14 bases between them. The CDR3 is made up of 15 amino acids. The CDR3 is CASSLGGRGQETQYF. CDR3 in DNA: TGCGCCAGCAGTCTAGGCGGTAGGGGACAAGAGACCCAGTACTTC.

The genes are TRBV19 and TRBJ1-4; 7 bases map to TRBD1. The length of the CDR3 is 14 residues. Trimming cost V 6 bases and J 7 bases; bases outside gene matches: 8. From germline, CDR1 is LNHDA and CDR2 SQIVND (reference sequence). The CDR3 protein is CASSRARDSEKLFF. For the CDR3, the DNA is TGTGCCAGTAGCCGAGCCCGGGACAGTGAAAAACTGTTTTTT.

The rearrangement joins TRBV11-2 to TRBJ1-2, with 9 bases identical to TRBD1. The germline V gene has CDR1 SGHAT and CDR2 FQNNGV. CDR3 length: 15 amino acids. The trim removed 4 bases at V and 7 bases at J, leaving 10 bases unmatched. This chain's CDR3 is CASSSGQGKFSGYTF. In nucleotides, the CDR3 is TGTGCCAGCAGCTCCGGACAGGGGAAGTTCTCTGGCTACACCTTC.

The V gene is TRBV27, the J gene TRBJ2-1; 15 nucleotides line up with TRBD2. The germline CDR1 and CDR2 sequences are MNHEY and SMNVEV (reference sequence). The length of the CDR3 is 19 residues. Germline trimming cut 3 bases from V and 8 bases from J; bases unmatched to any gene: 14. The DNA of the CDR3 is TGTGCCAGCAGTTTGCGTATTCCCCGGACTAGCGGGAGGGGCCATGAGCAGTTCTTC. This translates into CASSLRIPRTSGRGHEQFF.

This clone turned up a few times. The chain has TRBV2 and TRBJ1-6; 7 bases fit TRBD1. After removal of 6 bases from V and 7 bases from J, the junction contained 6 bases not matched to a gene. The V gene's germline CDR1 is SNHLY and CDR2 FYNNEI. There are 14 residues in the CDR3. In DNA form, the CDR3 reads TGTGCCAGCAGGGCCGGGACAGCAAATTCACCCCTCCACTTT. Protein product: CASRAGTANSPLHF.

This sequence joins TRBV2 and TRBJ2-7; weak D call: TRBD1 (6 bases). This CDR3 contains 16 residues. V lost 4 bases and J 3 bases, leaving 19 bases between the germline ends. CDR1 SNHLY and CDR2 FYNNEI come from the germline V gene. CDR3 in amino acids: CASSGQTARGFYEQYF. The CDR3 bases are TGTGCCAGCAGTGGCCAGACGGCCAGGGGTTTCTACGAGCAGTACTTC.

The genes are TRBV10-3 and TRBJ1-1; D gene ambiguous. Germline values: CDR1 ENHRY, CDR2 SYGVKD. Trimming took off 4 bases at V and 2 bases at J, with 8 bases between the two ends. This CDR3 has 13 residues. The CDR3 loop reads CAISVLGNTEAFF. For the CDR3, the DNA is TGTGCCATCAGTGTTTTGGGCAACACTGAAGCTTTCTTT.

This chain links TRBV5-4 with TRBJ2-1; D perhaps matches TRBD1 (5 bases). Germline V gene data show CDR1 as SGHNT and CDR2 as YYREEE (reference sequence). V lost 3 bases to trimming and J lost 4 bases, with 11 bases between them. The CDR3 has 14 residues. In DNA form, the CDR3 reads TGTGCCAGCAGCTCCGATAGACAGTACAATGAGCAGTTCTTC. This sequence encodes CASSSDRQYNEQFF.

The V call is TRBV12-3 or TRBV12-4, the J call TRBJ2-3; no reliable D call. Trimming took 3 bases from V and 2 from J, leaving 6 bases between them. This CDR3 comprises 13 residues. The CDR3 here is CASSFLPTDTQYF. The CDR3, as DNA: TGTGCCAGCAGTTTCCTTCCCACAGATACGCAGTATTTT.

In nucleotides, the CDR3 is TGTGCCAGCAGCGCAGACAGGGGGCGCGCCTATGGCTACACCTTC. Residues: CASSADRGRAYGYTF. This chain links TRBV5-4 with TRBJ1-2; 10 bases are shared with TRBD1. Germline trimming cut 4 bases from V and 4 bases from J; bases unmatched to any gene: 7. Germline assignment: CDR1 SGHNT and CDR2 YYREEE (reference sequence). There are 15 residues in the CDR3.

This clone showed up just once. The chain combines TRBV19 with TRBJ1-2; D is perhaps TRBD1 (6 bases). This CDR3 contains 13 residues. The ends were cut back, 1 base at V and 6 bases at J, with 9 bases in the middle. Germline V gives CDR1 LNHDA, CDR2 SQIVND (reference sequence). CDR3 DNA sequence: TGTGCCAGTAGTATAGCCCCAGGGGATGGCTACACCTTC. Protein sequence: CASSIAPGDGYTF.

The chain links TRBV11-2 to TRBJ2-7; 8 bases fit TRBD1. Germline V CDR1 and CDR2: SGHAT, FQNNGV. The CDR3 is 13 amino acids. Trimming took 5 bases from V and 3 from J; bases not matched to a gene: 3. The CDR3 spells CASSRGTGYEQYV. In DNA, the CDR3 is TGTGCCAGCAGCCGAGGGACAGGCTACGAGCAGTACGTC.

The chain joins TRBV6-1 to TRBJ1-4; no reliable D call. CDR3 length: 17 amino acids. V lost 3 bases to trimming and J lost 4 bases, with 18 bases between them. Germline CDR1 and CDR2: MNHNS and SASEGT. The CDR3 DNA reads as TGTGCCAGCAGTGAGCGGGGAACGGGGTCCAATAATGAAAAACTGTTTTTT. Protein product: CASSERGTGSNNEKLFF.

The gene calls are TRBV19 and TRBJ2-5, with 7 bases identical to TRBD2. Germline V gene data show CDR1 as LNHDA and CDR2 as SQIVND (reference sequence). The CDR3 sequence is 14 residues long. The V gene end was trimmed by 5 bases and the J gene end by 3 bases; junction bases not matched to a gene: 6. The CDR3: CASSSGTTKETQYF. CDR3 DNA: TGTGCCAGTAGTTCCGGGACTACCAAAGAGACCCAGTACTTC.

The rearrangement joins TRBV18 to TRBJ2-3; possible D gene TRBD1, 6 bases. Trimming left V 1 base short and J 6 bases short, with 17 bases between. Germline CDR1 and CDR2: KGHSH and LQKENI. The CDR3 runs to 16 residues. CDR3 loop: CASSPRQTGSGDTQYF. The CDR3 nucleotides read TGTGCCAGCTCACCACGCCAGACAGGTTCCGGGGATACGCAGTATTTT. Full variable domain (remainder filled in from reference TRBV18 and TRBJ2-3): NAGVMQNPRHLVRRRGQEARLRCSPMKGHSHVYWYRQLPEEGLKFMVYLQKENIIDESGMPKERFSAEFPKEGPSILRIQQVVRGDSAAYFCASSPRQTGSGDTQYFGPGTRLTVL.

The rearrangement uses TRBV11-3 and TRBJ1-1, with D unresolved. Looked up from germline, CDR1 is SGHNT and CDR2 is YENEEA. V gave up 3 bases and J gave up 1 base, with 6 bases separating them. CDR3 size: 13 residues. The DNA of the CDR3 is TGTGCCAGCAGCTTCAGTACGAACACTGAAGCTTTCTTT. It yields the protein CASSFSTNTEAFF.

This sequence joins TRBV4-1 and TRBJ2-7, with 7 bases that match TRBD2. CDR3 length: 14 residues. The ends lost 7 bases at V and 2 bases at J; junction bases unmatched: 8. CDR1 and CDR2 from the germline V gene are MGHRA and YSYEKL. CDR3 residues: CASKRVGGAYEQYF. The DNA for the CDR3 is TGCGCCAGCAAGAGGGTGGGGGGGGCCTACGAGCAGTACTTC.

V gene TRBV18 combines with J gene TRBJ1-3; D gene ambiguous. CDR1 KGHSH and CDR2 LQKENI come from the germline V gene. CDR3 length: 16 residues. Between the trimmed V and J ends, which lost 3 bases and 0 bases, there was a span of 12 bases. The CDR3 spells CASSPRTADSGNTIYF. The CDR3 region has the DNA TGTGCCAGCTCACCTCGGACTGCTGACTCTGGAAACACCATATATTTT.

The chain links TRBV7-8 to TRBJ2-7, with D possibly matching TRBD1 (5 bases). The germline gives CDR1 SGHVS, CDR2 FQNEAQ. The CDR3 loop spans 13 amino acids. V gave up 1 base and J gave up 4 bases, with 8 bases separating them. CDR3 loop: CASSLVREYEQYF. CDR3 in DNA: TGTGCCAGCAGCTTAGTCAGGGAATACGAGCAGTACTTC.

In its sample, this clone was seen once. The chain combines TRBV5-5 with TRBJ1-5; the match to TRBD1 covers 7 bases. J gave up 4 bases and V 3 bases, and 4 bases lay outside the gene matches. This CDR3 contains 14 residues. Germline V lookup: CDR1 SGHKS, CDR2 YYEKEE (reference sequence). The CDR3 nucleotides read TGTGCCAGCAGCTGGGACAGCCGAAATCAGCCCCAGCATTTT. Its translation: CASSWDSRNQPQHF.

The DNA of the CDR3 is TGTGCCAGCAGGGAGACCGACGAGAACACTGAAGCTTTCTTT. Translation: CASRETDENTEAFF. This sequence joins TRBV6-5 and TRBJ1-1; D unclear. Trimming left V 6 bases short and J 1 base short, with 12 bases between. This CDR3 is 14 amino acids long. Germline loops: CDR1 MNHEY, CDR2 SVGAGI.